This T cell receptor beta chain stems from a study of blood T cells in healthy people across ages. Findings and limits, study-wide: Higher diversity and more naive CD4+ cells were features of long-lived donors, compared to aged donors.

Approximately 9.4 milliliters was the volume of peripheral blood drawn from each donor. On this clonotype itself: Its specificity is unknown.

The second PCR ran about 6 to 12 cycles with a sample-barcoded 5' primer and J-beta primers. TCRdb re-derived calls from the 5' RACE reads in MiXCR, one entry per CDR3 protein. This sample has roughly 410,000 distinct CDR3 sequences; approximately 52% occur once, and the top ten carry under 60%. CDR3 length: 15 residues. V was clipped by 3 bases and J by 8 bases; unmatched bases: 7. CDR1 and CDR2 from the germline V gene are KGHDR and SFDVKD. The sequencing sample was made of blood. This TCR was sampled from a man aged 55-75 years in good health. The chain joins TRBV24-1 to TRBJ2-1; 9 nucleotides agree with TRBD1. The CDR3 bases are TGTGCCACCAGTGATCACAGGGGGCGCTTGGATGAGCAGTTCTTC. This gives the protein CATSDHRGRLDEQFF.